These 27 T cell receptor beta chains were all obtained from the same sample, sequenced in a study of CD8+ T cells in alopecia areata. After isolation, RNA underwent reverse transcription to generate cDNA as the sequencing template. TCRdb's table, derived via immunoSEQ multiplex PCR, lists solely in-frame clones and lacks some. The data hold around 190,000 clones, with about 56% observed a single time. The specimen sequenced was CD8+ T cells sorted from blood. The receptor source for this set is a human donor in good health.

V usage is TRBV14 and J usage is TRBJ2-1, with 9 bases that match TRBD1. The V and J ends lost 3 bases and 2 bases, in that order; junction bases with no gene match: 5. The V gene's germline CDR1 is SGHDN and CDR2 FVKESK. CDR3 length: 16 residues. The chain's CDR3 is CASSHSDRGAYNEQFF. In DNA, the CDR3 is TGTGCCAGCAGCCATTCGGACAGGGGAGCCTACAATGAGCAGTTCTTC.

V usage is TRBV15 and J usage is TRBJ1-2, with D possibly being TRBD1 (5 bases). Germline CDR1 reads LNHNV; CDR2 reads YYDKDF (reference sequence). The CDR3 is made up of 16 amino acids. Trimming cost V 4 bases and J 4 bases, with 19 bases left between them. The CDR3 reads CATSTHSGGVGYGYTF. CDR3 DNA sequence: TGTGCCACCAGCACCCACTCCGGGGGAGTTGGCTATGGCTACACCTTC.

The V gene is TRBV5-4, the J gene TRBJ2-7, with no clear D. CDR1 is SGHNT, CDR2 YYREEE, per germline (reference sequence). There are 13 residues in the CDR3. Trimming cost V 4 bases and J 2 bases, with 10 bases left between them. This chain's CDR3 is CASSPGEAYEQYF. In nucleotides, the CDR3 is TGTGCCAGCAGCCCTGGAGAGGCCTACGAGCAGTACTTC.

This sequence joins TRBV6-5 and TRBJ2-7; 7 bases are a match to TRBD1. J was trimmed by 11 bases and V by 10 bases; bases with no gene match: 14. The CDR3 totals 12 residues. Germline assignment: CDR1 MNHEY and CDR2 SVGAGI. The CDR3 region is CATRTGPQLEYF. CDR3 coding DNA: TGTGCCACCAGGACAGGCCCACAGTTGGAGTACTTC.

J is TRBJ1-1 and V is TRBV4-2; D is unclear. The CDR3 contains 12 residues. Between the trimmed V and J ends, which lost 1 base and 7 bases, there was a span of 7 bases. The germline gives CDR1 LGHNA, CDR2 YNFKEQ. CDR3 loop: CASSQVGSEAFF. The DNA of the CDR3 is TGTGCCAGCAGCCAAGTGGGGAGTGAAGCTTTCTTT.

This chain uses TRBV7-9 with TRBJ2-7; possible D gene TRBD2, 5 bases. Between the trimmed V and J ends, which lost 1 base and 7 bases, there was a span of 14 bases. This CDR3 contains 14 residues. Germline values: CDR1 SEHNR, CDR2 FQNEAQ (reference sequence). Here the CDR3 DNA reads TGTGCCAGCAGCTTAGTAAACGGGGTTGGGGAGCAGTACTTC. This sequence encodes CASSLVNGVGEQYF. Drawing the rest from reference TRBV7-9 and TRBJ2-7, the complete variable domain is DTGVSQNPRHKITKRGQNVTFRCDPISEHNRLYWYRQTLGQGPEFLTYFQNEAQLEKSRLLSDRFSAERPKGSFSTLEIQRTEQGDSAMYLCASSLVNGVGEQYFGPGTRLTVT.

The J gene is TRBJ1-3, the V gene TRBV23-1; possible D gene TRBD1, 6 bases. TRBV23-1 is given ORF status, its function remaining uncertain. CDR3 length: 16 residues. Trimming took 0 bases from V and 5 from J, leaving 14 bases between them. CDR3 sequence: CASSQSPGQARNTIYF. CDR3 nucleotide sequence: TGCGCCAGCAGTCAATCACCGGGACAAGCCCGAAACACCATATATTTT.

This chain uses TRBV14 with TRBJ2-5; tentatively, D is TRBD1 or TRBD2 (5 bases each). Between the trimmed V and J ends, which lost 1 base and 4 bases, there was a span of 10 bases. The germline gives CDR1 SGHDN, CDR2 FVKESK. The CDR3 totals 14 residues. As DNA, the CDR3 is TGTGCCAGCAGCCAAGGTAGAGGGGTAGAGACCCAGTACTTC. Encoded protein: CASSQGRGVETQYF.

This clone was counted a few times. This chain joins TRBV4-1 and TRBJ1-4; D gene unclear. The CDR3 has 16 residues. Trimming cost V 1 base and J 0 bases, with 9 bases left between them. The V gene's germline CDR1 is MGHRA and CDR2 YSYEKL. CDR3 nucleotide sequence: TGCGCCAGCAGCCAAGTTGTCTTTTCAACTAATGAAAAACTGTTTTTT. It translates to CASSQVVFSTNEKLFF.

This clone was seen more than once but under ten times. The chain links TRBV7-9 to TRBJ1-5; D remains ambiguous. The CDR3 is 12 amino acids. V was cut by 1 base and J by 6 bases, with 4 bases left in between. Germline V gene sequence: CDR1 SEHNR, CDR2 FQNEAQ (reference sequence). The CDR3 DNA reads TGTGCCAGCAGCTTAGGCACTCAGCCCCAGCATTTT. Residues: CASSLGTQPQHF.

This chain connects TRBV2 to TRBJ2-5; TRBD2 is a possible D gene (7 bases). The V gene's germline CDR1 is SNHLY and CDR2 FYNNEI. Trimming stripped 1 base from V and 4 bases from J, with 13 bases between. There are 15 residues in the CDR3. CDR3 coding DNA: TGTGCCAGCAGTGAAGTAGGGGGGGGTCCAGAGACCCAGTACTTC. It specifies CASSEVGGGPETQYF.

The chain links TRBV4-2 to TRBJ2-7; possible D gene TRBD2, 5 bases. CDR3 length equals 18 residues. The V gene lost 0 bases and the J gene lost 1 base, with 19 bases spanning the gap. Germline V gene lookup returns CDR1 LGHNA and CDR2 YNFKEQ. The CDR3 protein is CASSQDPERTERSYEQYF. DNA of the CDR3: TGTGCCAGCAGCCAAGATCCCGAGCGGACGGAACGGTCCTACGAGCAGTACTTC.

In its sample, this clone was seen a few times. V is TRBV29-1 and J is TRBJ2-1, with 8 bases identical to TRBD1. This CDR3 has 14 amino acids. The junction had 3 bases not matched to a gene; V was cut back by 1 base and J by 4 bases. Germline V gene sequence: CDR1 SQVTM, CDR2 ANQGSEA. CDR3 nucleotides: TGCAGCGTTGAAGCCAGGGGGCTATACAATGAGCAGTTCTTC. Translated, it gives CSVEARGLYNEQFF.

The V call is TRBV29-1, the J call TRBJ2-3; D not certain. With 1 base removed from V and 1 base from J, the gap between germline ends came to 9 bases. Germline CDR1 reads SQVTM; CDR2 reads ANQGSEA. The length of the CDR3 is 14 residues. CDR3 nucleotide sequence: TGCAGCGTTGAAGTCAGGCAGGGCACAGATACGCAGTATTTT. This translates into CSVEVRQGTDTQYF.

About this clone: This CDR3 is also generated by other DNA sequences in the sample. This chain connects TRBV4-1 to TRBJ2-7, with no clear D. In germline, CDR1 is MGHRA, CDR2 YSYEKL. Trimming removed 3 bases from V and 4 bases from J, with 7 bases in between. The CDR3 runs 12 residues. CDR3 sequence (DNA): TGCGCCAGCAGCCAGGACGGATACGAGCAGTACTTC. As protein: CASSQDGYEQYF.

This clone was seen only once. The rearrangement links TRBV27 to TRBJ1-4; TRBD1 agrees at 8 bases. Germline-derived CDR1 and CDR2 are MNHEY and SMNVEV (reference sequence). After removal of 4 bases from V and 6 bases from J, the junction contained 4 bases not matched to a gene. The CDR3 length is 14 residues. In DNA, the CDR3 is TGTGCCAGCAGTTCCGGACAGGGTGATGAAAAACTGTTTTTT. It specifies CASSSGQGDEKLFF.

The V call is TRBV19, the J call TRBJ1-2; 9 nucleotides match TRBD1. The V gene's germline CDR1 is LNHDA and CDR2 SQIVND (reference sequence). With V trimmed by 8 bases and J by 4 bases, 5 bases remained unmatched. CDR3 size: 13 residues. Here the CDR3 DNA reads TGTGCCAGTTCAACAGGGGGCATCTATGGCTACACCTTC. Translation: CASSTGGIYGYTF.

In this sample, this clone turned up once. This chain's CDR3 is CASSQDVQGVSGYTF. CDR3 nucleotide sequence: TGTGCCAGCAGCCAAGATGTACAGGGAGTAAGTGGCTACACCTTC. The rearrangement uses TRBV14 and TRBJ1-2, with TRBD1 as a possible D gene (6 bases). V lost 0 bases, J lost 7 bases, and 15 bases lay in between. Germline V gene sequence: CDR1 SGHDN, CDR2 FVKESK. The CDR3 is 15 amino acids. Full variable domain (outside the CDR3, taken from reference TRBV14 and TRBJ1-2): EAGVTQFPSHSVIEKGQTVTLRCDPISGHDNLYWYRRVMGKEIKFLLHFVKESKQDESGMPNNRFLAERTGGTYSTLKVQPAELEDSGVYFCASSQDVQGVSGYTFGSGTRLTVV.

CDR3 sequence: CASLTGAEAFF. CDR3 nucleotide sequence: TGTGCCAGCCTGACAGGGGCTGAAGCTTTCTTT. The chain uses TRBV6-6 and TRBJ1-1; 8 nucleotides agree with TRBD1. Unmatched junction bases numbered 2, after V lost 8 bases and J lost 6 bases. The CDR3 totals 11 residues. Germline loops: CDR1 MNHNY, CDR2 SVGAGI (reference sequence).

V and J are TRBV27 and TRBJ2-7; no reliable D call. The V end lost 8 bases, the J end lost 1 base, and 15 bases lay between the germline ends. CDR1 and CDR2 from the germline V gene are MNHEY and SMNVEV (reference sequence). The length of the CDR3 is 14 residues. The CDR3 DNA reads as TGTGCCAGCCAGCCTACACTCCAGTCCTACGAGCAGTACTTC. Translation: CASQPTLQSYEQYF.

The chain is built from TRBV27 and TRBJ1-1, with TRBD1 matching 7 bases. The V and J ends lost 6 bases and 9 bases, in that order; junction bases with no gene match: 4. Germline V gene sequence: CDR1 MNHEY, CDR2 SMNVEV (reference sequence). The CDR3 has 11 residues. CDR3 in amino acids: CASSSQGKAFF. Written as DNA, the CDR3 is TGTGCCAGCAGCTCACAGGGGAAAGCTTTCTTT.

CDR3 residues: CASINRDRPLNGYTF. The CDR3 region has the DNA TGTGCCAGTATCAACCGGGACCGCCCTCTAAATGGCTACACCTTC. The chain couples TRBV19 to TRBJ1-2; the D gene is possibly TRBD1 (5 bases). Germline V gene data show CDR1 as LNHDA and CDR2 as SQIVND (reference sequence). V lost 7 bases and J 6 bases, leaving 21 bases between the germline ends. This CDR3 comprises 15 residues.

The CDR3 here is CATSPRSSNQPQHF. The CDR3 coding sequence is TGTGCCACCAGCCCCCGGAGTAGCAATCAGCCCCAGCATTTT. The chain links TRBV15 to TRBJ1-5; D ambiguous. Trimming left V 5 bases short and J 0 bases short, with 8 bases between. CDR1 and CDR2 (germline): LNHNV, YYDKDF (reference sequence). The CDR3 extends over 14 amino acids.

Only a few counts were recorded for this clone. CDR3 region: CASSPGGLHEQYF. CDR3 coding DNA: TGTGCCAGCAGCCCTGGGGGACTCCACGAGCAGTACTTC. The rearrangement uses TRBV5-6 and TRBJ2-7; the D gene is possibly TRBD2 (6 bases). The V gene's germline CDR1 is SGHDT and CDR2 YYEEEE. This CDR3 is built from 13 residues. V lost 4 bases, J lost 5 bases, and 13 bases lay in between.

The rearrangement joins TRBV5-8 to TRBJ1-5; D is unclear. Trimming removed 6 bases from V and 6 bases from J, with 16 bases in between. Germline V lookup: CDR1 SGHTS, CDR2 YDEGEE. The CDR3 runs to 14 residues. The chain's CDR3 is CASNARVGVQPQHF. The CDR3 DNA follows: TGTGCCAGCAATGCTCGGGTTGGGGTTCAGCCCCAGCATTTT.

This clone was observed a few times. The chain combines TRBV7-9 with TRBJ1-4; 9 nucleotides line up with TRBD1. This CDR3 comprises 16 residues. With V trimmed by 3 bases and J by 4 bases, 6 bases remained unmatched. Germline lookup yields CDR1 SEHNR and CDR2 FQNEAQ (reference sequence). CDR3 sequence: CASSLGQGEINEKLFF. CDR3 DNA: TGTGCCAGCAGCTTGGGACAGGGCGAGATTAATGAAAAACTGTTTTTT.

Comment on this clone: Different DNA sequences within this sample yield the same CDR3. The V gene is TRBV5-1, the J gene TRBJ2-7, with D tentatively TRBD2 (6 bases). This CDR3 contains 11 residues. Germline assignment: CDR1 SGHRS and CDR2 YFSETQ. Trimming removed 4 bases from V and 4 bases from J, with 6 bases in between. CDR3 coding DNA: TGCGCCAGCAGCGGGGGGTACGAGCAGTACTTC. Protein: CASSGGYEQYF.